A selection of T cell receptor beta chains follows, all from one sample in a study of OX40 agonist ivuxolimab in advanced cancers. Some clones are missing from TCRdb's copy, which holds only in-frame ones; the method was immunoSEQ multiplex PCR. The sample carries about 60,000 clones, about 93% recorded once. Sequencing was performed on CD4+ or CD8+ T cells sorted from blood, taken in a trial of the OX40 agonist ivuxolimab. The receptors derive from an adult with an advanced solid tumor such as melanoma, head and neck, liver or kidney cancer. The CDR3 runs from the conserved cysteine through the conserved F or W. Each record gives: clone size, J gene, V gene, CDR3 protein. Rows give clone size only sometimes, using once, few, many, or a class for an expanded clone.

- | TRBJ1-4 | TRBV7-9 | CASSPTQNEKLFF
- | TRBJ2-2 | TRBV11-2 | CASSQRGVLNTGELFF
- | TRBJ1-5 | TRBV9 | CASSADSASNQPQHF
- | TRBJ1-1 | TRBV28 | CASSRTGTTEAFF
- | TRBJ2-7 | TRBV7-9 | CASSLGLGAYEQYF
- | TRBJ2-7 | TRBV11-2 | CASSLDRNEQYF
- | TRBJ2-1 | TRBV9 | CASSVGTSVNEQFF
once | TRBJ1-5 | TRBV6-1 | CASSATGYGQPQHF
- | TRBJ2-1 | TRBV29-1 | CSEASGSSYEQFF
- | TRBJ2-5 | TRBV4-3 | CASSQESVLAGFQETQYF
- | TRBJ2-1 | TRBV30 | CAWRLLAGGSSYNEQFF
- | TRBJ1-5 | TRBV7-9 | CASSVGGTGQPQHF
- | TRBJ2-1 | TRBV27 | CASGTRTYNEQFF
- | TRBJ1-2 | TRBV7-9 | CASSLNEFVSYTF
- | TRBJ1-2 | TRBV9 | CASSGDRAQTANYGYTF
once | TRBJ1-3 | TRBV7-8 | CASSWGQSSGNTIYF
- | TRBJ1-2 | TRBV15 | CATRLGTASLTF
few | TRBJ1-2 | TRBV27 | CASSLSNPGEGYGYTF
- | TRBJ1-5 | TRBV5-8 | CASSLFTGGHQPQHF
- | TRBJ1-4 | TRBV7-9 | CASSPGPGGKLFF
- | TRBJ1-2 | TRBV7-3 | CASSLSPGANYGYTF
- | TRBJ2-5 | TRBV5-1 | CASSLRQPQETQYF
- | TRBJ2-7 | TRBV6-5 | CASSYSVGKLGYEQYF
- | TRBJ2-5 | TRBV7-9 | CASSSPDREGAGTQYF
- | TRBJ2-2 | TRBV15 | CATSRERGIITGELFF
- | TRBJ2-2 | TRBV13 | CASSLESSGRAGELFF
- | TRBJ1-2 | TRBV19 | CASSPISQGDYGYTF
- | TRBJ2-1 | TRBV28 | CASQGLAGVAEQFF
- | TRBJ1-1 | TRBV7-2 | CASSLVRRQGRTEAFF
- | TRBJ2-5 | TRBV6-1 | CASSVTAGDWTQYF
- | TRBJ1-2 | TRBV9 | CASSVEWGGYTF